This T cell receptor (beta chain) was identified during a study of T cells in Graves' hyperthyroidism and ophthalmopathy (dated by TCRdb to between 2018 and 2021). Regarding the research as a whole: Peripheral blood was collected at initial diagnosis, before any treatment. For training and testing, the 100 or so patients in the discovery cohort were randomly divided in a 7:3 ratio. An independent validation cohort of 18 to 20 hyperthyroidism patients and approximately 15 patients who later progressed to ophthalmopathy tested prospective prediction of ophthalmopathy. Following sampling, methimazole starting at 30 mg daily was given to hyperthyroidism patients, and high-dose intravenous methylprednisolone was given to ophthalmopathy patients. The paper describes TCR Vbeta CDR3 sequencing of some 130 peripheral blood samples, made up of fewer than 50 ophthalmopathy patients, 70 to 75 hyperthyroidism patients and 17 progressor patients. To identify TCR V-J signatures that set the groups apart, the researchers used a discovery cohort of more than 95 patients, made up of under 50 with Graves' ophthalmopathy and about 60 with stable Graves' hyperthyroidism. In addition, the study compared T-cell repertoires in thyroid tissue and in blood from several Graves' hyperthyroidism patients.

This clonotype was detected many times. Its binding antigen is unknown. There are no base qualities to consult, and no much larger clone falls within one base. Beyond this particular receptor, the publication reports: No statistical method was used to fix the sample size in advance, and group allocation was not hidden from the investigators. Blood samples also contained most of the expanded thyroid clonotypes (frequency above 0.001), which suggests that blood repertoires may reflect thyroid immune responses. In validation, progression to ophthalmopathy was predicted by the model with around 71% sensitivity and under 85% specificity, a median of approximately 6.5 months before onset. In cross-validation, a model built on a 13 V-J signature told ophthalmopathy apart from stable hyperthyroidism with less than 90% sensitivity and around 84% specificity, and in testing the same model reached 80%/75%.

TCR beta CDR3 regions were amplified from RNA transcripts. For the first round of RT-PCR on the TCR CDR3, the HTBI primer set was used together with the Qiagen OneStep RT-PCR kit. A second multiplex PCR round built the libraries, followed by size selection and purification. Paired-end sequencing of the libraries was performed with 100 bp reads on an Illumina HiSeq2000. The source study handled its data this way. SOAPnuke was used to process the raw data, removing reads that contained adapters or uncalled bases, had a mean Phred below 15, or lacked an exact match to the constant primer or identifier. COPE v1.2.5 was used to merge the high-quality paired reads, and each unique nucleotide sequence was defined as a clonotype. Clonotypes were aligned to IMGT TRBV, TRBD and TRBJ reference segments using MiTCR v1.1. The analysis was restricted to V-J combinations with a frequency above 0.0001, which together covered 99.2% of the repertoires. The TCS score was defined as F50 (clonal expansion) divided by E x V (chaos), with BLOSUM62-based TCRdist calculated between CDR3 peptides within each V-J. Welch's t-statistics and random forest reduced 514 V-J features to 10 to 15, which were used in a naive Bayes classifier (R e1071). The raw public reads went through TCRdb reprocessing: fastp at Q25, MiXCR clone calling, in-frame beta chains kept. Each entry merges the rows of one CDR3 protein and shows their most common DNA and genes. These V and J calls are TCRdb output, not the study's own analysis. This sample comprises about 290,000 distinct CDR3 sequences, over 15% of them detected only once. The ten largest make up approximately 35% of the sample.

V and J lose 4 bases and 4 bases, and a span of 14 bases separates them. The CDR3, cysteine through phenylalanine, is 14 amino acids long. The retained sequence is limited to the CDR3, 42 bases, with the frame set at the first base. From the germline V gene (reference sequence), CDR1 is MNHEY and CDR2 is SMNVEV. Graves' hyperthyroidism was defined as stable when no progression to ophthalmopathy occurred over 18 months of follow-up. Hyperthyroidism patients were newly diagnosed, with disease duration under 2 months, and aged 18 to 65 years. Any patient with an uncontrolled infection, another autoimmune disease, pregnancy or lactation was excluded. Diagnoses were established on the basis of clinical symptoms, serum thyroxine and TRAb, thyroid ultrasound, and orbital computed tomography. Ficoll-Paque density gradient centrifugation was used to isolate PBMCs from around 9.1 ml of fresh peripheral blood. Total RNA was extracted using Trizol reagent, and RNA quality was assessed on an Agilent 2100 Bioanalyzer.

The chain is made from TRBV27 and TRBJ2-7, with the D gene possibly TRBD1 or TRBD2, each one fitting 5 bases. The receptor's source is a man aged 25-45 years with Graves' hyperthyroidism. The sample comprised blood. DNA sequence: TGTGCCAGCAGTTCCCGACTCAGGGAGTACGAGCAGTACTTC. Translated, this gives CASSSRLREYEQYF.